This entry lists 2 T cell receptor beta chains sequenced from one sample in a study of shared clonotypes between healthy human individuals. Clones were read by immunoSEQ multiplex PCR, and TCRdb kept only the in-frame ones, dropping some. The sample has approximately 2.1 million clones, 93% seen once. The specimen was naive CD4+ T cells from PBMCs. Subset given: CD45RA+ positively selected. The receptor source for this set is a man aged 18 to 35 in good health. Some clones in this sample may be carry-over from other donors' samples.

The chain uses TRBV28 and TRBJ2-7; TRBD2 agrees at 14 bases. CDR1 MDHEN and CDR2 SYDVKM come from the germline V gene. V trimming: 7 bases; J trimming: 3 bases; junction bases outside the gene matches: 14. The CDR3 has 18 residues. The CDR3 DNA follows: TGTGCCAGCACCTCGCCTGCCGGGACTAGCGGGAGAAGCTACGAGCAGTACTTC. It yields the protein CASTSPAGTSGRSYEQYF.

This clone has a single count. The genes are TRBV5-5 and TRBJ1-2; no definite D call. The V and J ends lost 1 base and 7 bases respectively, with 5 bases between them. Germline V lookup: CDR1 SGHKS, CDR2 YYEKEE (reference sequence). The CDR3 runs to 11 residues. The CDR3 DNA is TGTGCCAGCAGCTTGTCGGGTGGCTACACCTTC. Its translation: CASSLSGGYTF.